This is a list of T cell receptor beta chains from one sample in a study of T-cell reconstitution after alpha-beta-depleted transplantation in children. TCRdb analysed the PCR reads with MiXCR anew, one entry per CDR3 protein. The data hold approximately 490,000 distinct CDR3 sequences, with under 15% observed a single time. Sequencing used PBMCs from the stem cell graft donor, obtained from the stem cell graft. The receptors stem from a human donor who donated a stem cell graft to a child with combined immunodeficiency. Each CDR3 is given without its conserved first and last residue. Each record gives: J gene, V gene, CDR3 protein.

J: TRBJ1-1
V: TRBV6-2/TRBV6-3
CDR3: ASSYPYRVENTEAF

J: TRBJ2-5
V: TRBV4-3
CDR3: ASSQDRSIYQETQY

J: TRBJ2-7
V: TRBV4-2
CDR3: ASRGRGYEQY

J: TRBJ2-7
V: TRBV12-3/TRBV12-4
CDR3: ASSVRLWGTSGTYEQY

J: TRBJ1-2
V: TRBV27
CDR3: ASSPGDRYYGYT

J: TRBJ2-1
V: TRBV6-2/TRBV6-3
CDR3: ASGESDSYNEQF

J: TRBJ2-1
V: TRBV4-3
CDR3: ASSQDIWDKLLSVEQF

J: TRBJ2-1
V: TRBV7-9
CDR3: ASSLTSGGPGDEQF

J: TRBJ1-5
V: TRBV20-1
CDR3: SARFQGEDSNQPQH

J: TRBJ2-3
V: TRBV21-1
CDR3: ASSKGKGKPGQGTDTQY

J: TRBJ2-7
V: TRBV5-1
CDR3: ASSLSPSGDYEQY

J: TRBJ2-3
V: TRBV28
CDR3: ASSSSPGGARTTQY

J: TRBJ2-7
V: TRBV19
CDR3: ASSTLWENEQY

J: TRBJ1-1
V: TRBV4-3
CDR3: ASSQETGTVDEAF

J: TRBJ2-2
V: TRBV5-1
CDR3: ASSLGPGTGELF

J: TRBJ2-7
V: TRBV12-3/TRBV12-4
CDR3: ASSPTSGGARQY

J: TRBJ2-1
V: TRBV6-1
CDR3: ASTIRDGSYNEQF

J: TRBJ1-1
V: TRBV6-2/TRBV6-3
CDR3: ARSTDTATEAF

J: TRBJ2-3
V: TRBV4-3
CDR3: ASSQDGTSGRTDTQY

J: TRBJ2-7
V: TRBV29-1
CDR3: SVENGQGADEQY

J: TRBJ2-7
V: TRBV9
CDR3: ASSPGTGINEQY

J: TRBJ2-7
V: TRBV5-6
CDR3: ASSFYGTGREQY

J: TRBJ2-1
V: TRBV12-3/TRBV12-4
CDR3: ASSLWGAEEQF

J: TRBJ2-3
V: TRBV20-1
CDR3: SARRGLAGSDTQY

J: TRBJ2-4
V: TRBV4-3
CDR3: ASSLRTSGGALAKNIQY

J: TRBJ2-5
V: TRBV29-1
CDR3: SVEVDREKETQY

J: TRBJ2-7
V: TRBV7-2
CDR3: ASRGNNYEQY

J: TRBJ2-1
V: TRBV29-1
CDR3: SVERGRRVSNEQF

J: TRBJ2-1
V: TRBV24-1
CDR3: ATSDYAGSSYNEQF

J: TRBJ1-5
V: TRBV12-3/TRBV12-4
CDR3: ASSRQGRDQPQH

J: TRBJ2-5
V: TRBV11-2
CDR3: ASSLGPWQETQY

J: TRBJ2-5
V: TRBV12-3/TRBV12-4
CDR3: ASSLWENQETQY

J: TRBJ2-7
V: TRBV20-1
CDR3: SAMGLASISYEQY